This T cell receptor (beta chain) was captured in a study of blood T cell repertoires in COVID-19 (dated by TCRdb to the early 2020s). With respect to the entire study: The collaborator samples originated in the United States, Italy and Spain and spanned the acute and convalescent phases of COVID-19. The prospective study material was composed of cDNA or gDNA derived from T cells, B-cell-depleted T cells, or PBMCs. Deeply sampled blood TCRbeta repertoires from subjects exposed to, actively infected with, or recovered from COVID-19 were included in the dataset. The repertoires were made available in a free public database intended to serve as a resource for research on the immune response to SARS-CoV-2. The samples were drawn from the first 160 participants of the ongoing ImmuneRACE study and from over a thousand subjects provided by 6 global collaborators. Sample metadata almost always included a de-identified subject ID, COVID-19 status, age in years and sex. Where available, HLA class I and class II types were taken from metadata supplied by the sample provider and were not determined by assay-based typing. Here is what the overall study found, with its caveats: The quantity of clinical and demographic metadata differed by source and by participant and was supplied without curation.

TCRbeta CDR3 regions were amplified from genomic DNA by means of the immunoSEQ Assay, a bias-controlled multiplex PCR. Regarding the original processing steps: Nucleated cell counts per sample were estimated from amplification of reference gene primers within the assay. To quantify the absolute abundance of each unique TCRbeta CDR3 rearrangement, sequence reads were collapsed and filtered. For each sample, productive Simpson clonality was calculated as the square root of Simpson's diversity index over productive rearrangements. Sourced from immuneACCESS, this table was stored by TCRdb with only in-frame sequences that have V and J called. A share of the clones is absent; for the studies checked, an unresolved V gene accounts for under half, and the remainder has no known explanation. The V and J calls and the clone size are those of that table, but D and trimming were determined from the DNA. This sample comprises about 220,000 clones, around 90% of them detected only once. Over 12% of the sample belongs to the ten largest clones.

Participants in the prospective study were enrolled through a virtual design, were aged roughly 18 to 90 years, and lived in approximately 25 United States geographic areas. To assign participants to cohorts, the prospective study relied on clinical history that participants themselves reported in a screening survey and a study questionnaire. Exposed participants were defined as having been in contact with someone with a PCR-confirmed or clinician-diagnosed COVID-19 case within 2 weeks of study entry. Each participant in the prospective study had whole blood, serum and a nasopharyngeal or oropharyngeal swab collected by mobile phlebotomists. Participants in the prospective study had the option to provide additional blood draws and questionnaires over a roughly 2-month period. Before DNA extraction, prospective study blood samples were shipped either frozen or at room temperature. CDR1 MNHEY and CDR2 SVGAGI are derived from the germline V gene. Relative to germline, V is missing 7 bases and J is missing 7 bases, with 8 bases of the junction outside any gene match. From the cysteine up to the phenylalanine, the CDR3 has a length of 14 residues. Just the 42-base CDR3 DNA is kept, in frame starting at base 1.

As regards this clone: Its target antigen remains unknown. One base away there is no much larger clone; base qualities are not given.

The sample taken for sequencing was PBMCs or T cells enriched from blood (not recorded which). This sequence uses TRBV6-5 and TRBJ2-2; 8 nucleotides in the junction match TRBD1. The sequence was obtained from a man aged 25-45 years who had been exposed to COVID-19. This receptor has the CDR3 CASTGTGLGGELFF. Read as DNA, the sequence is TGTGCCAGCACCGGGACAGGACTGGGCGGGGAGCTGTTTTTT.